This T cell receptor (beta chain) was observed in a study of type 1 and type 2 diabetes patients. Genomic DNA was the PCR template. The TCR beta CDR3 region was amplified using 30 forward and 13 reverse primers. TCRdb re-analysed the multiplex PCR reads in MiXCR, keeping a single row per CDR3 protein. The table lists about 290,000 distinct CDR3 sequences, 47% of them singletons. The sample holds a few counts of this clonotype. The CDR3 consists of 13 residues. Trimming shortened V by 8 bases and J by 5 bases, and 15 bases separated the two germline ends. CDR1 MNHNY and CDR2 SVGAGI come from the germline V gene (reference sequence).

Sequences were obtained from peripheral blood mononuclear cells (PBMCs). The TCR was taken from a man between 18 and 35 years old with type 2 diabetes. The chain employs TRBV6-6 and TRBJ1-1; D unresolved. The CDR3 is CASGVRTETEAFF. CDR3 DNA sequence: TGTGCCAGCGGGGTACGGACGGAAACTGAAGCTTTCTTT.